This T cell receptor beta chain was captured by sequencing in a study of cytomegalovirus exposure and HLA in healthy donors. Trimming cost V 1 base and J 10 bases; bases outside gene matches: 3. The CDR3 has 15 residues. Looked up from germline, CDR1 is LGHNA and CDR2 is YNFKEQ. A few counts support this clone. The PCR ran on 60 Vbeta and 13 Jbeta primers. Only in-frame clones appear in the TCRdb table, and some are missing; sequencing was by immunoSEQ multiplex PCR. The sample includes roughly 110,000 clones, roughly 80% seen only once; the top ten take about a fifth. This clonotype originated in a man aged 25 to 40 in good health and CMV-seropositive. Sequencing used PBMCs. The rearrangement joins TRBV4-2 to TRBJ2-1, with 14 bases aligning to TRBD2. CDR3 bases: TGTGCCAGCAGCCAAGCGAGGACTAGCGGGGGGGAGCAGTTCTTC. Its translation is CASSQARTSGGEQFF.